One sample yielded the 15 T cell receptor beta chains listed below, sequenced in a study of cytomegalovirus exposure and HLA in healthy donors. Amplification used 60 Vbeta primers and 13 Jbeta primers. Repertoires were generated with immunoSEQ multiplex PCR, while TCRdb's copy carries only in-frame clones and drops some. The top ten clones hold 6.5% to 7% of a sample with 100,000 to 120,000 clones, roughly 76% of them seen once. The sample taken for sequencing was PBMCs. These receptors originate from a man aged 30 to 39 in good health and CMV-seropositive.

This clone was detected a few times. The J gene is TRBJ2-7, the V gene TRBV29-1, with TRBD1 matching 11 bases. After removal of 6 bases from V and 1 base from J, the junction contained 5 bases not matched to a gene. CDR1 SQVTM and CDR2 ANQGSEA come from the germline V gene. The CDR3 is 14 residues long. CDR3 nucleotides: TGCAGCGTGTCCGGGACAGGGGGTTCCTACGAGCAGTACTTC. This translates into CSVSGTGGSYEQYF.

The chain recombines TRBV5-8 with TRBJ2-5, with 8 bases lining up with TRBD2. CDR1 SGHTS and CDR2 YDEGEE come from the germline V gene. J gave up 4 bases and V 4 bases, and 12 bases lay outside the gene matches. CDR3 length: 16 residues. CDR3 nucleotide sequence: TGTGCCAGCAGCGGCGGGCAGCGGGGGCTGCCAGAGACCCAGTACTTC. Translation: CASSGGQRGLPETQYF.

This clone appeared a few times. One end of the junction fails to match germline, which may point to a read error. The CDR3 bases are TGTGCCAGCAGAGAAGGCGTGGGACAGGGGGGCGAGCAGTACTTC. Amino acid sequence: CASREGVGQGGEQYF. The V gene is TRBV6-1, the J gene TRBJ2-7; 11 positions match TRBD1. Germline CDR1 MNHNS, CDR2 SASEGT. The CDR3 covers 15 residues.

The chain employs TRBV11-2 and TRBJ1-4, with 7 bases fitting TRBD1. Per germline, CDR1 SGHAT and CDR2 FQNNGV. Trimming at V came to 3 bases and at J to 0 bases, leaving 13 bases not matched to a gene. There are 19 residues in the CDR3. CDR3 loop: CASSLLRTGEISTNEKLFF. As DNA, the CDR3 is TGTGCCAGCAGCTTGCTTCGGACAGGCGAAATTTCAACTAATGAAAAACTGTTTTTT.

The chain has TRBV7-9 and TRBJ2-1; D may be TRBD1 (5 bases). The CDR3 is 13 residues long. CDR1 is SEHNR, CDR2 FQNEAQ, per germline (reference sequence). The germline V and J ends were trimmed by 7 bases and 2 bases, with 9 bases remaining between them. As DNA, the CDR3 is TGTGCCAGCACGCAGGGCGCCTACAATGAGCAGTTCTTC. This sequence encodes CASTQGAYNEQFF.

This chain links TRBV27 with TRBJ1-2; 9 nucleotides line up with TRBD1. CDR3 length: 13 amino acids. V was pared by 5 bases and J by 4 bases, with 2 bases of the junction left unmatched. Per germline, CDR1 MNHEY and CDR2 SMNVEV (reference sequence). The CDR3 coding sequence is TGTGCCAGCAGTCTGACAGGGGGCTATGGCTACACCTTC. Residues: CASSLTGGYGYTF.

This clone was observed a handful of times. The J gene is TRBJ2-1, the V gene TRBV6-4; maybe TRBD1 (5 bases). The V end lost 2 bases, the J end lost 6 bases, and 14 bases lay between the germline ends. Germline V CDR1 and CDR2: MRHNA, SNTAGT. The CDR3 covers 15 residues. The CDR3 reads CASSDGHHPGNEQFF. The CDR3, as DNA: TGTGCCAGCAGTGACGGACACCACCCCGGCAATGAGCAGTTCTTC.

CDR3 DNA sequence: TGTGCCAGCAGCGGATACAGGGAAGGCGCTGAAGCTTTCTTT. Protein: CASSGYREGAEAFF. This chain uses TRBV9 with TRBJ1-1; D is perhaps TRBD1 (6 bases). Deletions cut 3 bases from V and 6 bases from J, with 15 bases between. The CDR3 runs to 14 residues. The germline V gene has CDR1 SGDLS and CDR2 YYNGEE.

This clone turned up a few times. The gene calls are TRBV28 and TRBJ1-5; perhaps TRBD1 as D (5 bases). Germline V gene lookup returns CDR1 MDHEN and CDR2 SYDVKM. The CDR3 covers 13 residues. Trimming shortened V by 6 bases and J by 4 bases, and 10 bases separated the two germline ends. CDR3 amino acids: CASRQEGNQPQHF. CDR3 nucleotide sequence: TGTGCCAGCAGGCAGGAGGGGAATCAGCCCCAGCATTTT.

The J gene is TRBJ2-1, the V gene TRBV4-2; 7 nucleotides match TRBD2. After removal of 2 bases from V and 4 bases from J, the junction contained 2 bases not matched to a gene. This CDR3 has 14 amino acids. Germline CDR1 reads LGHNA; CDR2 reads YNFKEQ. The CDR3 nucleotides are TGTGCCAGCAGCCAAAGCGGGGTTTACAATGAGCAGTTCTTC. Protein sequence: CASSQSGVYNEQFF.

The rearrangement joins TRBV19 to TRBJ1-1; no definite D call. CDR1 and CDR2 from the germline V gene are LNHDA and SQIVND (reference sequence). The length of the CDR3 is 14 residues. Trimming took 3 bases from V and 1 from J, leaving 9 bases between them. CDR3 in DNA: TGTGCCAGTAGTATCACAGTTACGAACACTGAAGCTTTCTTT. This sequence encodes CASSITVTNTEAFF.

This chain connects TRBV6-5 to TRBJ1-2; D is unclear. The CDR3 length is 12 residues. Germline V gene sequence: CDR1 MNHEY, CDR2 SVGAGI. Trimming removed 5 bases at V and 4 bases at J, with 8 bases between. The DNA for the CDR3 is TGTGCCAGCAGTGAGGTCCCCTATGGCTACACCTTC. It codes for CASSEVPYGYTF.

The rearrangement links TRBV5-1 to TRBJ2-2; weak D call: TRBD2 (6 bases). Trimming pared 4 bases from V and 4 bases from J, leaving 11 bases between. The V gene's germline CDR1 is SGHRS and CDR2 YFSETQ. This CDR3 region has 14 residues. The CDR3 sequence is CASSLAGITGELFF. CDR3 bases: TGCGCCAGCAGCCTGGCGGGGATCACCGGGGAGCTGTTTTTT.

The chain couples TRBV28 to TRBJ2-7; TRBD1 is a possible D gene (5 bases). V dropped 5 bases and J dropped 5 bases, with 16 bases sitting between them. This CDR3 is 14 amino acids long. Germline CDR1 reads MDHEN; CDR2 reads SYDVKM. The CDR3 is CASSAAGISDEQYF. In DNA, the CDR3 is TGTGCCAGCAGTGCCGCAGGGATATCGGACGAGCAGTACTTC.

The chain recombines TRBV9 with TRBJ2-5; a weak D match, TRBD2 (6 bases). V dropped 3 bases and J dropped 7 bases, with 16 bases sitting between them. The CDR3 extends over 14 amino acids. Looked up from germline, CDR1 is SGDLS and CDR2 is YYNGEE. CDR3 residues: CASSGGRDSGTQYF. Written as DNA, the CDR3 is TGTGCCAGCAGCGGAGGCCGGGACTCGGGGACCCAGTACTTC.